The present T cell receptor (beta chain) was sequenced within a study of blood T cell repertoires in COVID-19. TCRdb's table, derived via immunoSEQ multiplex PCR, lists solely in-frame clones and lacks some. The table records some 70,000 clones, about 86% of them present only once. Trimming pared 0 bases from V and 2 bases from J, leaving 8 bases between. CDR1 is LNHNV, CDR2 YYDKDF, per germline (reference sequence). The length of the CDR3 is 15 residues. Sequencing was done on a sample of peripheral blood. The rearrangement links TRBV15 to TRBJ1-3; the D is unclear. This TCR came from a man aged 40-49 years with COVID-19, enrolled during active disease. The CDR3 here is CATSRDRGAGNTIYF. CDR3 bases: TGTGCCACCAGCAGAGATCGGGGAGCTGGAAACACCATATATTTT.